What follows is one T cell receptor (beta chain) and its context. Its matching antigen is unknown. This sample stems from a study of cytomegalovirus exposure and HLA in healthy donors. General study points: The study labeled fewer than 200 TCR beta chains cytomegalovirus-associated.

Healthy bone marrow donors made up the donor group. Both 60 Vbeta primers and 13 Jbeta primers went into the PCR. Study processing details: An analysis performed later counted 72 million or so unique TCR beta chains (approximately 10 million of them shared). Here immunoSEQ multiplex PCR was the method, and the copy in TCRdb shows in-frame clones only, minus some. V, J and clone size are taken as reported in that table, and D and trimming were inferred from the DNA itself. This table has some 200,000 clones, 70% to 85% appearing once. Trimming removed 5 bases from V and 3 bases from J; junction bases left unmatched: 10. In germline, CDR1 is LNHDA, CDR2 SQIVND (reference sequence). The CDR3 is 15 residues long.

The genes are TRBV19 and TRBJ2-7, with 7 bases fitting TRBD2. The sample comprised PBMCs. This clonotype originated in a girl aged 2-10 years in good health and CMV-seronegative. CDR3 residues: CASSASSGPYYEQYF. In DNA form, the CDR3 reads TGTGCCAGTAGTGCCTCTAGCGGACCTTACTACGAGCAGTACTTC.